This T cell receptor (beta chain) appears in the sequencing data of a study of regulatory T cells in long-lasting Graves disease. Turning to the study itself: Over-5-year antithyroid drug use with positive TSH receptor antibodies defined persistent Graves' disease in the study. The study, taken as a whole, reports: Persistent disease samples used TRBV28, TRBJ1-2 and TRBJ2-5 preferentially.

For this clonotype: The target antigen is unknown.

Time point noted: persistent/refractory GD, antithyroid drugs over 5 years with positive TRAb. Preparation of the TCR library used RNA extracted from PBMCs. Arm-PCR with iRepertoire HTBI primers amplified the CDR3 regions for these TCR beta libraries. MiXCR was run by TCRdb on the multiplex PCR reads, yielding one entry per CDR3 protein. This repertoire shows 360,000 or so distinct CDR3 sequences, roughly 24% found once; its top ten account for 25% to 35%. CDR3 length equals 14 residues. Trimming removed 0 bases from V and 0 bases from J, with 4 bases in between. In germline, CDR1 is SGHAT, CDR2 FQDESV (reference sequence).

This specimen was peripheral blood mononuclear cells (PBMCs), taken when the disease was refractory, from a patient treated with antithyroid drugs. This chain joins TRBV11-1 and TRBJ2-3; D not certain. This TCR came from a woman aged 40 to 49 with Graves disease. Here the CDR3 reads CASSLAGSTDTQYF. The CDR3 nucleotides are TGTGCCAGCAGCTTAGCCGGGAGCACAGATACGCAGTATTTT.